This passage covers 16 T cell receptor beta chains from one sample sequenced in a study of shared clonotypes between healthy human individuals. Sequencing was performed with immunoSEQ multiplex PCR; in TCRdb, only in-frame clones are kept and a portion is missing. The sample has about 1.5 million clones, about 96% seen once; the top ten hold roughly 1.1%. The sample taken for sequencing was naive CD4+ T cells sorted from blood. Subset defined: CD45RA+ positively selected. The source of these receptors is a man aged 30 to 39 in good health.

The chain links TRBV4-3 to TRBJ2-1, with TRBD1 matching 7 bases. J gave up 4 bases and V 1 base, and 7 bases lay outside the gene matches. The germline gives CDR1 LGHNA, CDR2 YSLEER. There are 16 residues in the CDR3. CDR3 residues: CASSQGRDRVYNEQFF. CDR3 sequence (DNA): TGCGCCAGCAGCCAAGGCCGGGACAGAGTTTACAATGAGCAGTTCTTC.

The V call is TRBV6-1, the J call TRBJ2-1; 8 bases align to TRBD2. The junction had 9 bases not matched to a gene; V was cut back by 4 bases and J by 4 bases. Germline CDR1 MNHNS, CDR2 SASEGT. The CDR3 has 16 residues. Written as DNA, the CDR3 is TGTGCCAGCAGTGTGTTAAGGCTAGCGGGTTACAATGAGCAGTTCTTC. This sequence encodes CASSVLRLAGYNEQFF.

V and J are TRBV2 and TRBJ2-7; 9 bases are shared with TRBD2. The V gene's germline CDR1 is SNHLY and CDR2 FYNNEI. There are 13 residues in the CDR3. Germline trimming cut 11 bases from V and 2 bases from J; bases unmatched to any gene: 7. CDR3 sequence: CAHMVAGAYEQYF. CDR3 coding DNA: TGTGCCCACATGGTAGCGGGAGCCTACGAGCAGTACTTC.

The rearrangement uses TRBV5-1 and TRBJ1-4, with D possibly TRBD1 on 5 matching bases. Deletions cut 1 base from V and 5 bases from J, with 9 bases between. This CDR3 spans 14 amino acids. From germline, CDR1 is SGHRS and CDR2 YFSETQ. CDR3 protein: CASSLIGGNEKLFF. The CDR3 coding sequence is TGCGCCAGCAGCTTGATCGGGGGGAATGAAAAACTGTTTTTT.

The chain uses TRBV10-3 and TRBJ2-7; 13 positions match TRBD2. The CDR3 is 14 residues long. CDR1 ENHRY and CDR2 SYGVKD come from the germline V gene. V gave up 2 bases and J gave up 13 bases; unmatched junction bases: 8. The CDR3 loop is CAISEGGLAGSKYF. The CDR3 bases are TGTGCCATCAGTGAGGGGGGACTAGCGGGGTCGAAATACTTC.

This chain joins TRBV20-1 and TRBJ2-2, with D possibly matching TRBD2 (5 bases). The ends were cut back, 4 bases at V and 6 bases at J, with 6 bases in the middle. The CDR3 consists of 11 residues. Germline lookup yields CDR1 DFQATT and CDR2 SNEGSKA (reference sequence). As DNA, the CDR3 is TGCAGTGCTAAGAGGGCCGGGGAGCTGTTTTTT. Protein sequence: CSAKRAGELFF.

The genes are TRBV28 and TRBJ1-4; 9 positions agree with TRBD1. The trim removed 5 bases at V and 5 bases at J, leaving 9 bases unmatched. The germline CDR1 and CDR2 sequences are MDHEN and SYDVKM. The CDR3 runs 16 residues. CDR3 loop: CASSTHLGQGNEKLFF. CDR3 DNA sequence: TGTGCCAGCAGTACCCACCTGGGACAGGGAAATGAAAAACTGTTTTTT.

This clone has just one count. The chain carries TRBV6-5 and TRBJ2-7, with D tentatively TRBD2 (5 bases). Germline CDR1 is MNHEY and CDR2 is SVGAGI. The CDR3 contains 14 residues. Trimming removed 6 bases at V and 3 bases at J, with 15 bases between. The CDR3 sequence is CASRRQGLNYEQYF. CDR3 DNA: TGTGCCAGCAGGCGACAAGGACTTAACTACGAGCAGTACTTC.

The V gene is TRBV6-6, the J gene TRBJ2-7; TRBD2 is a possible D gene (7 bases). CDR3 size: 14 residues. CDR1 and CDR2 (germline): MNHNY, SVGAGI (reference sequence). The V gene lost 7 bases and the J gene lost 3 bases, with 16 bases spanning the gap. DNA of the CDR3: TGTGCCAGCACGCCTGCGGGGGCGCACTACGAGCAGTACTTC. This sequence encodes CASTPAGAHYEQYF.

The chain carries TRBV11-2 and TRBJ2-3; 7 nucleotides align to TRBD1. Germline V lookup: CDR1 SGHAT, CDR2 FQNNGV. Germline trimming cut 0 bases from V and 2 bases from J; bases unmatched to any gene: 11. The CDR3 length is 18 residues. The DNA for the CDR3 is TGTGCCAGCAGCTTAGATGGACCGGGACAGTACTACACAGATACGCAGTATTTT. Its translation: CASSLDGPGQYYTDTQYF.

As DNA, the CDR3 is TGCGCCAGCAGTCCAACAGGGGGGTGGCAGCCCCAGCATTTT. This codes for CASSPTGGWQPQHF. This chain links TRBV5-1 with TRBJ1-5, with TRBD1 matching over 8 bases. CDR1 is SGHRS and CDR2 is YFSETQ in the germline V gene. CDR3 length: 14 residues. Losses at the gene ends were 5 bases for V and 7 bases for J; bases not matched to a gene: 8.

The rearrangement joins TRBV29-1 to TRBJ2-3; D perhaps matches TRBD1 (5 bases). The V gene's germline CDR1 is SQVTM and CDR2 ANQGSEA. CDR3 length: 14 amino acids. V was cut by 0 bases and J by 3 bases, with 10 bases left in between. The CDR3 protein is CSVEDGARTDTQYF. DNA of the CDR3: TGCAGCGTTGAAGATGGGGCTAGGACAGATACGCAGTATTTT.

The chain is built from TRBV5-4 and TRBJ2-1, with D perhaps TRBD1 (6 bases). Germline CDR1 SGHNT, CDR2 YYREEE (reference sequence). This CDR3 contains 15 residues. Trimming took 4 bases from V and 6 from J, leaving 17 bases between them. The CDR3 here is CASSPRGGKINEQFF. In nucleotides, the CDR3 is TGTGCCAGCAGCCCTCGAGGGGGAAAAATCAATGAGCAGTTCTTC.

The V call is TRBV18, the J call TRBJ2-1; no reliable D call. Germline V lookup: CDR1 KGHSH, CDR2 LQKENI. The V end was cut by 2 bases, the J end by 5 bases, with 13 bases between. CDR3 length: 15 residues. The CDR3 protein is CASSPSFKGDNEQFF. The CDR3 nucleotides read TGTGCCAGCTCACCATCTTTTAAGGGTGACAATGAGCAGTTCTTC.

The CDR3 DNA follows: TGTGCCAGCAGCCCAGGGACCACGGGGACCCAGTACTTC. It specifies CASSPGTTGTQYF. V gene TRBV11-2 combines with J gene TRBJ2-5; D tentatively reads TRBD1 or TRBD2 (5 bases each). CDR1 and CDR2 (germline): SGHAT, FQNNGV. V gave up 5 bases and J gave up 7 bases, with 14 bases separating them. The CDR3 is 13 residues long. Based on the CDR3 plus reference TRBV11-2 and TRBJ2-5, the full variable domain is EAGVAQSPRYKIIEKRQSVAFWCNPISGHATLYWYQQILGQGPKLLIQFQNNGVVDDSQLPKDRFSAERLKGVDSTLKIQPAKLEDSAVYLCASSPGTTGTQYFGPGTRLLVL.

This chain connects TRBV7-3 to TRBJ2-3, with 7 bases identical to TRBD1. The CDR3 totals 16 residues. CDR1 is SGHTA, CDR2 FQGTGA, per germline. V trimming: 5 bases; J trimming: 3 bases; junction bases outside the gene matches: 11. The CDR3 loop is CASSLRTGVGTDTQYF. The CDR3 DNA follows: TGTGCCAGCAGCCTCCGGACAGGTGTGGGTACAGATACGCAGTATTTT.